Each of the 2 T cell receptor beta chains below was sequenced from the same sample in a study of cytomegalovirus exposure and HLA in healthy donors. Primers included in the PCR were 60 Vbeta and 13 Jbeta primers. Assay used: immunoSEQ multiplex PCR; TCRdb lists only in-frame clones, some missing. In all, the sample yields approximately 110,000 clones. Sequenced sample: PBMCs. These receptors all come from a man in his forties in good health and CMV-seronegative.

V is TRBV6-1 and J is TRBJ1-5, with 9 positions matching TRBD1. V lost 6 bases and J lost 2; bases outside the gene matches: 5. CDR3 length equals 15 residues. CDR1 and CDR2 from the germline V gene are MNHNS and SASEGT. This CDR3 is CASSRQGEGNQPQHF. The CDR3 nucleotides are TGTGCCAGCAGCCGACAGGGGGAGGGCAATCAGCCCCAGCATTTT.

The chain joins TRBV28 to TRBJ2-7; 13 positions agree with TRBD2. Per the germline V gene, CDR1 is MDHEN and CDR2 is SYDVKM. CDR3 size: 16 residues. The J segment lost 4 bases and the V segment lost 3 bases, leaving 6 bases of the junction unmatched. The chain's CDR3 is CASSFGLAGEEYEQYF. For the CDR3, the DNA is TGTGCCAGCAGTTTCGGACTAGCGGGAGAAGAGTACGAGCAGTACTTC.